The 31 T cell receptor beta chains given below trace back to one sample, sequenced in a study of CD8+ T cells in alopecia areata (dated by TCRdb to between 2017 and 2018). In the paper's terms, the time point label means: baseline before oral tofacitinib. The protocol used for the library was the immunoSEQ multiplex PCR assay. For TCR sequencing, RNA was extracted from every sample and reverse transcribed into cDNA to serve as template. Drawn from immuneACCESS, this table holds only the in-frame rearrangements with V and J called that TCRdb kept. Clones are partly lost; checked studies trace under half to an unresolved V gene and leave the rest unexplained. This sample holds about 170,000 clones; just over 65% were observed only once. Roughly an eighth of the sample belongs to the ten largest clones. Sequenced material: CD8+ T cells sorted from blood, taken at week 0. These receptors were taken from a human donor with alopecia areata.

This chain links TRBV4-1 with TRBJ1-5; 8 positions agree with TRBD1. This CDR3 contains 19 residues. V dropped 0 bases and J dropped 2; count of bases not matched to a gene: 12. Germline V lookup: CDR1 MGHRA, CDR2 YSYEKL. The CDR3 nucleotides read TGCGCCAGCAGCCAAGATAAAATCCAGGGGGCGTGGGGCAATCAGCCCCAGCATTTT. Its translation is CASSQDKIQGAWGNQPQHF.

The chain couples TRBV27 to TRBJ1-1; unclear D gene. Trimming stripped 5 bases from V and 6 bases from J, with 13 bases between. The CDR3 is made up of 13 amino acids. CDR1 is MNHEY, CDR2 SMNVEV, per germline (reference sequence). The CDR3 protein is CASSPIVLAEAFF. The CDR3 bases are TGTGCCAGCAGTCCCATAGTGTTGGCTGAAGCTTTCTTT.

Written as DNA, the CDR3 is TGTGCTAGTGGTTTCGGGGACGGGGAGCTGTTTTTT. Protein sequence: CASGFGDGELFF. V gene TRBV12-5 combines with J gene TRBJ2-2; tentative D call: TRBD2 (5 bases). The CDR3 has 12 amino acids. V lost 3 bases, J lost 7 bases, and 6 bases lay in between. The V gene's germline CDR1 is LGHNT and CDR2 FRNRAP.

V is TRBV19 and J is TRBJ1-6; D remains ambiguous. Trimming stripped 5 bases from V and 9 bases from J, with 23 bases between. The CDR3 contains 17 residues. Germline V gene lookup returns CDR1 LNHDA and CDR2 SQIVND (reference sequence). The CDR3 bases are TGTGCCAGTAGTCCCGCAGCCTTAGTGGGGTTCGGTTCACCCCTCCACTTT. Protein product: CASSPAALVGFGSPLHF. Together with reference TRBV19 and TRBJ1-6, the CDR3 gives the full variable domain: DGGITQSPKYLFRKEGQNVTLSCEQNLNHDAMYWYRQDPGQGLRLIYYSQIVNDFQKGDIAEGYSVSREKKESFPLTVTSAQKNPTAFYLCASSPAALVGFGSPLHFGNGTRLTVT.

The chain recombines TRBV28 with TRBJ1-1; D call uncertain. CDR1 is MDHEN and CDR2 is SYDVKM in the germline V gene. The CDR3 loop spans 11 amino acids. V lost 2 bases and J 6 bases, leaving 4 bases between the germline ends. The CDR3 sequence: CASSLPSEAFF. The CDR3 DNA follows: TGTGCCAGCAGTTTACCCTCTGAAGCTTTCTTT.

The V call is TRBV4-1, the J call TRBJ2-2; D is undetermined. V lost 4 bases to trimming and J lost 0 bases, with 6 bases between them. The CDR3 has 14 residues. Germline loops: CDR1 MGHRA, CDR2 YSYEKL. The CDR3 reads CASSLGPNTGELFF. Here the CDR3 DNA reads TGCGCCAGCAGCCTCGGACCGAACACCGGGGAGCTGTTTTTT.

The rearrangement links TRBV5-1 to TRBJ1-1, with D uncertain. Germline assignment: CDR1 SGHRS and CDR2 YFSETQ. CDR3 length: 12 residues. V lost 0 bases, J lost 11 bases, and 11 bases lay in between. The CDR3 DNA reads TGCGCCAGCAGCTTGGAAAGTGGGGAGGCTTTCTTT. Its protein product is CASSLESGEAFF.

The gene calls are TRBV27 and TRBJ1-6; D call uncertain. Germline assignment: CDR1 MNHEY and CDR2 SMNVEV (reference sequence). The CDR3 is 12 amino acids. V shed 5 bases and J shed 5 bases, with 4 bases lying between them. In DNA, the CDR3 is TGTGCCAGCAGTACCCATAATTCACCCCTCCACTTT. Encoded protein: CASSTHNSPLHF.

The J gene is TRBJ2-3, the V gene TRBV13; D not resolved. CDR3 length: 17 amino acids. Trimming took off 0 bases at V and 4 bases at J, with 17 bases between the two ends. The germline gives CDR1 PRHDT, CDR2 FYEKMQ (reference sequence). CDR3 sequence (DNA): TGTGCCAGCAGCTTAGGCCGAAGTCGCGCGCCGGCAGATACGCAGTATTTT. It codes for CASSLGRSRAPADTQYF.

The chain recombines TRBV20-1 with TRBJ1-2; D is unresolved. The CDR3 covers 11 residues. Trimming removed 4 bases from V and 6 bases from J, with 9 bases in between. Germline assignment: CDR1 DFQATT and CDR2 SNEGSKA (reference sequence). In DNA form, the CDR3 reads TGCAGTGCTATGCAAAGTAATGGCTACACCTTC. This translates into CSAMQSNGYTF.

This clone was observed a handful of times. The chain's CDR3 is CSVSGETLNGYTF. In DNA, the CDR3 is TGCAGCGTCTCTGGGGAAACACTTAATGGCTACACCTTC. J is TRBJ1-2 and V is TRBV29-1; D is unresolved. Germline V gene sequence: CDR1 SQVTM, CDR2 ANQGSEA. V dropped 6 bases and J dropped 6 bases, with 17 bases sitting between them. The CDR3 runs 13 residues.

Worth noting for this clone: Within the sample, other DNA sequences also encode this same CDR3. The J gene is TRBJ1-5, the V gene TRBV27; a weak D match, TRBD1 (6 bases). V was pared by 5 bases and J by 6 bases, with 8 bases between. CDR3 length: 12 residues. Germline CDR1 is MNHEY and CDR2 is SMNVEV (reference sequence). DNA of the CDR3: TGTGCCAGCAGTCTACAGGGTCAGCCCCAGCATTTT. Its translation: CASSLQGQPQHF.

The chain carries TRBV9 and TRBJ2-3; 7 bases are shared with TRBD2. V lost 4 bases, J lost 6 bases, and 11 bases stayed unmatched. The CDR3 spans 15 residues. CDR1 and CDR2 from the germline V gene are SGDLS and YYNGEE. This CDR3 reads CASSSSGRTGDTQYF. CDR3 DNA: TGTGCCAGCAGCTCTAGCGGACGAACGGGGGATACGCAGTATTTT.

The V call is TRBV20-1, the J call TRBJ2-1; 8 nucleotides agree with TRBD1. From germline, CDR1 is DFQATT and CDR2 SNEGSKA (reference sequence). The CDR3 runs to 11 residues. J lost 10 bases, V lost 4 bases, and 3 bases had no gene match. The DNA for the CDR3 is TGCAGTGCTAAACAGGGGGTCGAGCAGTTCTTC. Protein: CSAKQGVEQFF.

The V call is TRBV29-1, the J call TRBJ2-2; D call uncertain. The CDR3 extends over 13 amino acids. V dropped 4 bases and J dropped 2 bases, with 8 bases sitting between them. Germline lookup yields CDR1 SQVTM and CDR2 ANQGSEA. DNA for the CDR3: TGCAGCGTTGGTTCGGAAAACACCGGGGAGCTGTTTTTT. This encodes CSVGSENTGELFF.

This clone was counted between two and nine times. The CDR3 sequence: CASSEAIQGAYGYTF. The CDR3, as DNA: TGTGCCAGCAGTGAAGCTATCCAGGGGGCATATGGCTACACCTTC. The rearrangement links TRBV6-1 to TRBJ1-2, with TRBD1 identical over 8 bases. The CDR3 is made up of 15 amino acids. V lost 0 bases, J lost 5 bases, and 5 bases stayed unmatched. CDR1 MNHNS and CDR2 SASEGT come from the germline V gene.

The V and J genes are TRBV13 and TRBJ1-5, with D maybe TRBD1 (5 bases). CDR1 PRHDT and CDR2 FYEKMQ come from the germline V gene (reference sequence). The CDR3 consists of 14 residues. The V gene lost 0 bases and the J gene lost 3 bases, with 6 bases spanning the gap. The CDR3 protein is CASSLGGANQPQHF. CDR3 coding DNA: TGTGCCAGCAGCTTAGGCGGGGCCAATCAGCCCCAGCATTTT. Based on the CDR3 plus reference TRBV13 and TRBJ1-5, the full variable domain is AAGVIQSPRHLIKEKRETATLKCYPIPRHDTVYWYQQGPGQDPQFLISFYEKMQSDKGSIPDRFSAQQFSDYHSELNMSSLELGDSALYFCASSLGGANQPQHFGDGTRLSIL.

CDR3 nucleotides: TGTGCCAGCAGCCAAGAGGCAGCCAATTCACCCCTCCACTTT. It specifies CASSQEAANSPLHF. This chain joins TRBV14 and TRBJ1-6; D remains ambiguous. Germline loops: CDR1 SGHDN, CDR2 FVKESK. With 0 bases removed from V and 7 bases from J, the gap between germline ends came to 7 bases. CDR3 length equals 14 residues.

The chain is built from TRBV29-1 and TRBJ1-2; 8 nucleotides match TRBD1. This CDR3 is built from 17 residues. J gave up 2 bases and V 7 bases, and 18 bases lay outside the gene matches. Germline V gives CDR1 SQVTM, CDR2 ANQGSEA. CDR3 in amino acids: CSAPSQGARDRNYGYTF. CDR3 DNA: TGCAGCGCCCCATCTCAGGGGGCGCGCGATAGGAACTATGGCTACACCTTC.

The chain is built from TRBV29-1 and TRBJ2-1; TRBD2 might be the D (6 bases). Germline CDR1 SQVTM, CDR2 ANQGSEA. The V and J ends lost 6 bases and 5 bases respectively, with 17 bases between them. The CDR3 sequence is 14 residues long. CDR3 loop: CSVHRLGRDNEQFF. CDR3 sequence (DNA): TGCAGCGTACATCGACTAGGTCGCGACAATGAGCAGTTCTTC.

This rearrangement joins TRBV25-1 to TRBJ2-5, with D possibly being TRBD1 or TRBD2 (5 bases each). This CDR3 has 13 amino acids. V lost 9 bases and J 0 bases, leaving 11 bases between the germline ends. Looked up from germline, CDR1 is MGHDK and CDR2 is SYGVNS. The CDR3 nucleotides read TGTGCCAGTGGGGGAGAAAACCAAGAGACCCAGTACTTC. It codes for CASGGENQETQYF.

This chain links TRBV23-1 with TRBJ2-3; D is undetermined. TRBV23-1 is labeled an ORF, and its function is uncertain. The CDR3 spans 14 residues. Trimming removed 2 bases from V and 2 bases from J, with 8 bases in between. CDR3 amino acids: CASSQPNLTDTQYF. The DNA of the CDR3 is TGCGCCAGCAGTCAACCTAACCTCACAGATACGCAGTATTTT.

This rearrangement joins TRBV2 to TRBJ2-7; 9 bases align to TRBD1. CDR1 and CDR2 from the germline V gene are SNHLY and FYNNEI. CDR3 length: 14 residues. J was trimmed by 3 bases and V by 5 bases; bases with no gene match: 5. The CDR3 nucleotides are TGTGCCAGCAGTCTCGGACAGGGGCTCTACGAGCAGTACTTC. This codes for CASSLGQGLYEQYF.

V is TRBV28 and J is TRBJ1-5, with TRBD1 as a possible D gene (6 bases). Germline V CDR1 and CDR2: MDHEN, SYDVKM. Trimming left V 10 bases short and J 7 bases short, with 23 bases between. The CDR3 is made up of 15 amino acids. The CDR3 sequence: CATRYNRVVRQPQHF. CDR3 DNA sequence: TGTGCCACCCGCTACAACAGGGTGGTCAGACAGCCCCAGCATTTT. Combining the CDR3 with reference TRBV28 and TRBJ1-5 gives the whole variable domain DVKVTQSSRYLVKRTGEKVFLECVQDMDHENMFWYRQDPGLGLRLIYFSYDVKMKEKGDIPEGYSVSREKKERFSLILESASTNQTSMYLCATRYNRVVRQPQHFGDGTRLSIL.

V gene TRBV7-9 combines with J gene TRBJ2-7; weak D call: TRBD1 (5 bases). V dropped 5 bases and J dropped 6 bases, with 23 bases sitting between them. The germline V gene has CDR1 SEHNR and CDR2 FQNEAQ (reference sequence). This CDR3 comprises 16 residues. The CDR3 coding sequence is TGTGCCAGCAGCCCACAGGACGGACGATCCTTCGGCGAGCAGTACTTC. Protein: CASSPQDGRSFGEQYF.

The chain joins TRBV6-1 to TRBJ2-1; 8 positions match TRBD2. Germline CDR1 and CDR2: MNHNS and SASEGT. The CDR3 is made up of 15 amino acids. Losses at the gene ends were 7 bases for V and 6 bases for J; bases not matched to a gene: 11. The CDR3: CASIGGGSRVNEQFF. The CDR3 DNA reads TGTGCCAGCATCGGGGGGGGTTCTCGAGTCAATGAGCAGTTCTTC.

The chain carries TRBV6-1 and TRBJ1-1, with TRBD1 as a possible D gene (6 bases). This CDR3 region has 14 residues. Trimming stripped 5 bases from V and 1 base from J, with 11 bases between. Germline V CDR1 and CDR2: MNHNS, SASEGT. CDR3 nucleotides: TGTGCCAGCAGTACCCGGGGACAGAACACTGAAGCTTTCTTT. Translation gives CASSTRGQNTEAFF.

The CDR3 sequence is CASSTPSYNEQFF. The CDR3 DNA follows: TGTGCCAGCAGTACACCTAGCTACAATGAGCAGTTCTTC. The chain joins TRBV6-5 to TRBJ2-1; D gene uncertain. The CDR3 is 13 residues long. The germline V and J ends were trimmed by 5 bases and 3 bases, with 8 bases remaining between them. The germline CDR1 and CDR2 sequences are MNHEY and SVGAGI.

This clone was detected a few times. The gene calls are TRBV29-1 and TRBJ2-3, with D unclear. Trimming removed 4 bases from V and 4 bases from J, with 6 bases in between. CDR1 and CDR2 from the germline V gene are SQVTM and ANQGSEA. This CDR3 contains 11 residues. The CDR3 loop is CSVVESDTQYF. CDR3 in DNA: TGCAGCGTTGTTGAGTCAGATACGCAGTATTTT.

The V call is TRBV30, the J call TRBJ2-7; 7 bases line up with TRBD2. J gave up 3 bases and V 1 base, and 6 bases lay outside the gene matches. The CDR3 contains 14 residues. Germline CDR1 reads GTSNPN; CDR2 reads SVGIG (reference sequence). CDR3 in amino acids: CAWSGGGLSYEQYF. The CDR3 DNA follows: TGTGCCTGGAGTGGCGGGGGACTCAGCTACGAGCAGTACTTC.

DNA of the CDR3: TGTGCCAGCAGCATCCTGCAGGGTCCCCTCTACGAGCAGTACTTC. Translating it yields CASSILQGPLYEQYF. V is TRBV6-1 and J is TRBJ2-7; D might be TRBD1 (5 bases). V was clipped by 6 bases and J by 3 bases, with 18 bases between them. The CDR3 is 15 amino acids. Germline CDR1 and CDR2: MNHNS and SASEGT.